These 24 T cell receptor beta chains were all obtained from the same sample, sequenced in a study of Ad26.COV2.S vaccination and SARS-CoV-2 variants. Data came from immunoSEQ multiplex PCR; TCRdb stores just in-frame clones and leaves some out. Among 500,000 or so clones, about 83% were seen once, and the ten largest hold roughly 13%. The treatment denotes: 19 received Ad26.COV2.S at low or high dose, single or two shots; 5 received placebo; per-sample allocation not given. Samples analyzed were those drawn on day 63 after the first vaccine or placebo injection. The material sequenced was peripheral blood, taken in a trial of Ad26.COV2.S vaccine versus placebo. These receptors all stem from a person between 18 and 59 years old who received the Ad26.COV2.S COVID-19 vaccine or a placebo.

The V call is TRBV27, the J call TRBJ1-1, with D tentatively TRBD1 (5 bases). Trimming took off 5 bases at V and 1 base at J, with 11 bases between the two ends. The V gene's germline CDR1 is MNHEY and CDR2 SMNVEV (reference sequence). The CDR3 covers 14 residues. The CDR3 here is CASSPHGGNTEAFF. The CDR3 coding sequence is TGTGCCAGCAGTCCTCACGGGGGGAACACTGAAGCTTTCTTT.

The V gene is TRBV27, the J gene TRBJ2-7; 10 nucleotides align to TRBD1. The CDR3 extends over 16 amino acids. The V and J ends lost 4 bases and 3 bases, in that order; junction bases with no gene match: 9. Germline CDR1 MNHEY, CDR2 SMNVEV (reference sequence). The CDR3 sequence is CASSSPRRTGGYEQYF. The CDR3, as DNA: TGTGCCAGCAGTTCCCCCCGACGGACAGGGGGCTACGAGCAGTACTTC.

The genes are TRBV7-3 and TRBJ1-2; tentatively, D is TRBD1 (6 bases). The V end was cut by 5 bases, the J end by 2 bases, with 9 bases between. The CDR3 has 13 residues. The germline V gene encodes CDR1 SGHTA and CDR2 FQGTGA. The CDR3 protein is CASSSGQNYGYTF. In nucleotides, the CDR3 is TGTGCCAGCAGCAGCGGACAGAACTATGGCTACACCTTC. The variable domain in full, with the rest retrieved from reference TRBV7-3 and TRBJ1-2, is GAGVSQTPSNKVTEKGKYVELRCDPISGHTALYWYRQSLGQGPEFLIYFQGTGAADDSGLPNDRFFAVRPEGSVSTLKIQRTERGDSAVYLCASSSGQNYGYTFGSGTRLTVV.

The chain combines TRBV6-5 with TRBJ1-1; D is uncertain. The V gene's germline CDR1 is MNHEY and CDR2 SVGAGI. Between the trimmed V and J ends, which lost 0 bases and 7 bases, there was a span of 6 bases. The CDR3 is 12 residues long. CDR3 sequence reads: CASSYSSGEAFF. As DNA, the CDR3 is TGTGCCAGCAGTTACTCGTCGGGTGAAGCTTTCTTT.

This chain uses TRBV14 with TRBJ2-7; perhaps TRBD2 as D (6 bases). The CDR3 has 15 amino acids. Germline V gives CDR1 SGHDN, CDR2 FVKESK. Trimming stripped 1 base from V and 4 bases from J, with 14 bases between. The CDR3 region is CASSQVGGRLYEQYF. DNA for the CDR3: TGTGCCAGCAGCCAAGTCGGGGGACGCTTGTACGAGCAGTACTTC.

The chain combines TRBV27 with TRBJ1-1; tentatively, D is TRBD1 (5 bases). The germline V gene encodes CDR1 MNHEY and CDR2 SMNVEV (reference sequence). The germline V and J ends were trimmed by 2 bases and 4 bases, with 11 bases remaining between them. This CDR3 region has 14 residues. The CDR3 DNA reads as TGTGCCAGCAGTTTAAATAGGGGCGGCACTGAAGCTTTCTTT. Encoded protein: CASSLNRGGTEAFF.

CDR3 residues: CASSSWTSGATDTQYF. In nucleotides, the CDR3 is TGTGCCAGCAGTTCATGGACTAGCGGGGCCACAGATACGCAGTATTTT. The genes are TRBV27 and TRBJ2-3; TRBD2 matches at 12 bases. This CDR3 is 16 amino acids long. The germline CDR1 and CDR2 sequences are MNHEY and SMNVEV (reference sequence). V lost 4 bases to trimming and J lost 2 bases; unmatched junction nucleotides: 4.

The chain combines TRBV5-1 with TRBJ2-4; 8 nucleotides agree with TRBD2. Trimming at V came to 5 bases and at J to 3 bases, leaving 4 bases not matched to a gene. Germline V gene data show CDR1 as SGHRS and CDR2 as YFSETQ. The CDR3 is 14 residues long. The CDR3 bases are TGCGCCAGCAGTTCGGCGGGGGGCAAAAACATTCAGTACTTC. Amino acids: CASSSAGGKNIQYF.

The chain employs TRBV9 and TRBJ2-1, with TRBD2 matching 7 bases. CDR1 is SGDLS and CDR2 is YYNGEE in the germline V gene. The CDR3 totals 15 residues. V dropped 2 bases and J dropped 1; count of bases not matched to a gene: 3. The CDR3 bases are TGTGCCAGCAGCGTTACTAGCGTATCCTACAATGAGCAGTTCTTC. Translated: CASSVTSVSYNEQFF.

As DNA, the CDR3 is TGTGCCAGCTCACCCGTCGGGGGAGTGGGAGAGACCCAGTACTTC. It is translated as CASSPVGGVGETQYF. The rearrangement uses TRBV18 and TRBJ2-5; TRBD2 is a possible D gene (6 bases). The CDR3 has 15 residues. The V gene's germline CDR1 is KGHSH and CDR2 LQKENI. V lost 3 bases, J lost 4 bases, and 15 bases lay in between. The whole variable domain, remainder taken from reference TRBV18 and TRBJ2-5, is NAGVMQNPRHLVRRRGQEARLRCSPMKGHSHVYWYRQLPEEGLKFMVYLQKENIIDESGMPKERFSAEFPKEGPSILRIQQVVRGDSAAYFCASSPVGGVGETQYFGPGTRLLVL.

This rearrangement joins TRBV13 to TRBJ2-1; TRBD2 matches 10 bases. From germline, CDR1 is PRHDT and CDR2 FYEKMQ (reference sequence). Germline trimming cut 3 bases from V and 7 bases from J; bases unmatched to any gene: 9. This CDR3 contains 16 residues. CDR3 nucleotides: TGTGCCAGCAGCTTTAGGCTAGCGGGAGTAGGTAATGAGCAGTTCTTC. Its protein is CASSFRLAGVGNEQFF. Supplemented by reference TRBV13 and TRBJ2-1, the full variable domain reads AAGVIQSPRHLIKEKRETATLKCYPIPRHDTVYWYQQGPGQDPQFLISFYEKMQSDKGSIPDRFSAQQFSDYHSELNMSSLELGDSALYFCASSFRLAGVGNEQFFGPGTRLTVL.

The chain recombines TRBV9 with TRBJ2-1, with TRBD2 matching 7 bases. With V trimmed by 0 bases and J by 7 bases, 10 bases remained unmatched. Germline CDR1 is SGDLS and CDR2 is YYNGEE. This CDR3 is 16 amino acids long. The CDR3 loop reads CASSVASGPNRNEQFF. CDR3 in DNA: TGTGCCAGCAGCGTAGCTAGCGGACCCAACAGGAATGAGCAGTTCTTC.

Concerning this clone itself: The identical CDR3 is also encoded by other nucleotide sequences in the sample. V is TRBV30 and J is TRBJ2-3; D might be TRBD1 (5 bases). The CDR3 has 12 residues. From germline, CDR1 is GTSNPN and CDR2 SVGIG (reference sequence). V was cut by 4 bases and J by 1 base, with 6 bases left in between. The CDR3 here is CAWTRGTDTQYF. Written as DNA, the CDR3 is TGTGCCTGGACCAGGGGCACAGATACGCAGTATTTT. The variable domain in full, completed from reference TRBV30 and TRBJ2-3, reads SQTIHQWPATLVQPVGSPLSLECTVEGTSNPNLYWYRQAAGRGLQLLFYSVGIGQISSEVPQNLSASRPQDRQFILSSKKLLLSDSGFYLCAWTRGTDTQYFGPGTRLTVL.

J is TRBJ2-2 and V is TRBV5-1; D may be TRBD2 (6 bases). Per germline, CDR1 SGHRS and CDR2 YFSETQ. This CDR3 has 16 residues. V lost 5 bases and J 4 bases, leaving 18 bases between the germline ends. DNA of the CDR3: TGCGCCAGCAGTATAGTTAGCGCGGGACGCACCGGGGAGCTGTTTTTT. Translation gives CASSIVSAGRTGELFF.

The CDR3 DNA is TGTGCCAGCAGCAAAAAGCCGGGCCCCCGGGGCACCGGGGAGCTGTTTTTT. This gives the protein CASSKKPGPRGTGELFF. The chain has TRBV21-1 and TRBJ2-2; TRBD2, the D gene given by the table, was not confirmed from the DNA. TRBV21-1 is a known pseudogene. The CDR3 has 17 residues.

J is TRBJ2-2 and V is TRBV9; D gene ambiguous. The V gene's germline CDR1 is SGDLS and CDR2 YYNGEE. The V gene lost 2 bases and the J gene lost 6 bases, with 11 bases spanning the gap. This CDR3 has 14 residues. The CDR3 DNA reads as TGTGCCAGCAGCGTCGTCGAACGGCCCGGGGAGCTGTTTTTT. Translating it yields CASSVVERPGELFF.

The CDR3 protein is CASSRTGEVYEQYF. In nucleotides, the CDR3 is TGTGCCAGCAGCCGGACAGGGGAGGTCTACGAGCAGTACTTC. The chain employs TRBV13 and TRBJ2-7; TRBD1 agrees at 9 bases. CDR3 length equals 14 residues. Germline V gene sequence: CDR1 PRHDT, CDR2 FYEKMQ (reference sequence). V lost 5 bases, J lost 3 bases, and 5 bases stayed unmatched.

This chain connects TRBV29-1 to TRBJ2-7; 8 bases agree with TRBD1. The CDR3 has 16 amino acids. The junction had 11 bases not matched to a gene; V was cut back by 1 base and J by 3 bases. Germline V gene lookup returns CDR1 SQVTM and CDR2 ANQGSEA. The CDR3 sequence: CSVEAHGQGTLYEQYF. As DNA, the CDR3 is TGCAGCGTTGAAGCCCACGGACAGGGTACTCTCTACGAGCAGTACTTC.

The chain employs TRBV7-9 and TRBJ2-3; TRBD2 aligns across 10 bases. In germline, CDR1 is SEHNR, CDR2 FQNEAQ (reference sequence). Germline trimming cut 0 bases from V and 4 bases from J; bases unmatched to any gene: 4. This CDR3 region has 16 residues. In DNA form, the CDR3 reads TGTGCCAGCAGCTTAGCAGCGGGAGGGCCAGCAGATACGCAGTATTTT. Protein product: CASSLAAGGPADTQYF.

This chain uses TRBV7-2 with TRBJ2-6; possibly TRBD1 for D (5 bases). CDR3 length: 15 residues. Germline CDR1 SGHTA, CDR2 FQGNSA. Trimming removed 2 bases from V and 2 bases from J, with 7 bases in between. The CDR3: CASSLKQAGANVLTF. The CDR3 bases are TGTGCCAGCAGCTTAAAACAGGCTGGGGCCAACGTCCTGACTTTC.

The chain employs TRBV30 and TRBJ1-2; weak D call: TRBD1 (5 bases). Germline assignment: CDR1 GTSNPN and CDR2 SVGIG (reference sequence). CDR3 length: 12 amino acids. V lost 4 bases and J 4 bases, leaving 10 bases between the germline ends. CDR3 protein: CAWMGEGYGYTF. CDR3 sequence (DNA): TGTGCCTGGATGGGGGAGGGCTATGGCTACACCTTC.

This clone was observed once. The V and J genes are TRBV28 and TRBJ2-7; 12 bases are a match to TRBD2. J gave up 5 bases and V 4 bases, and 6 bases lay outside the gene matches. CDR1 MDHEN and CDR2 SYDVKM come from the germline V gene. The CDR3 extends over 15 amino acids. CDR3 nucleotide sequence: TGTGCCAGCAGTTCACCTAGCGGGAGGGCCGACGAGCAGTACTTC. Translating it yields CASSSPSGRADEQYF.

The CDR3 sequence is CASSRIDRNEKLFF. The CDR3 nucleotides read TGTGCCAGCAGTAGAATAGACAGAAATGAAAAACTGTTTTTT. The J gene is TRBJ1-4, the V gene TRBV27; TRBD1 might be the D (5 bases). Germline values: CDR1 MNHEY, CDR2 SMNVEV (reference sequence). The CDR3 consists of 14 residues. Trimming left V 5 bases short and J 5 bases short, with 12 bases between.

The V call is TRBV9, the J call TRBJ2-5; a weak D match, TRBD2 (7 bases). This CDR3 is built from 15 residues. CDR1 and CDR2 (germline): SGDLS, YYNGEE. Trimming pared 4 bases from V and 2 bases from J, leaving 15 bases between. CDR3 in amino acids: CASSRGTTAQETQYF. The CDR3 nucleotides read TGTGCCAGCAGCAGGGGGACTACCGCTCAAGAGACCCAGTACTTC.